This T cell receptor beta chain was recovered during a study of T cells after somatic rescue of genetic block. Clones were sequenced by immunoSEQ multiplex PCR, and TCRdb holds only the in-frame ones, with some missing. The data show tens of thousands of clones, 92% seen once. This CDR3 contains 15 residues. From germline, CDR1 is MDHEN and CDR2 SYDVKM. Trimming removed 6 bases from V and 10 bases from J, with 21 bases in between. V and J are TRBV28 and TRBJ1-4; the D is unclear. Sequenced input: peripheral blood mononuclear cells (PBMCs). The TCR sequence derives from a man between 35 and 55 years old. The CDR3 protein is CASRPDRSGRGKLFF. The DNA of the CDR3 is TGTGCCAGCAGGCCGGACCGCTCGGGAAGAGGAAAACTGTTTTTT. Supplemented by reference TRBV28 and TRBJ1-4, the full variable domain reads DVKVTQSSRYLVKRTGEKVFLECVQDMDHENMFWYRQDPGLGLRLIYFSYDVKMKEKGDIPEGYSVSREKKERFSLILESASTNQTSMYLCASRPDRSGRGKLFFGSGTQLSVL.